This T cell receptor beta chain was sequenced in a study of T cells in localized non-small cell lung cancer. Study-wide findings and caveats: The greatest T cell clonality was found in uninvolved adjacent lung (higher than in tumor). Without multi-region sequencing, intratumor heterogeneity could not be excluded. Those with higher blood T cell density had longer overall survival.

The V gene lost 5 bases and the J gene lost 0 bases, with 18 bases spanning the gap. The germline gives CDR1 SGHVS, CDR2 FQNEAQ. CDR3 size: 17 residues. Assay used: immunoSEQ multiplex PCR; TCRdb lists only in-frame clones, some missing. The sample holds approximately 45,000 clones, 81% seen once. This clone has just one count. Its antigen remains unknown. This specimen was peripheral blood mononuclear cells, taken before any cancer treatment. The sequence was collected from a man aged 40 to 69 with stage III lung adenocarcinoma. The genes are TRBV7-8 and TRBJ2-3; a possible D gene is TRBD1 (5 bases). CDR3 nucleotides: TGTGCCAGCAGCCCCACCCGGACACCCACTAGCACAGATACGCAGTATTTT. This codes for CASSPTRTPTSTDTQYF.